This is a list of T cell receptor beta chains from one sample in a study of blood T cell repertoires in COVID-19. Only in-frame clones appear in the TCRdb table, and some are missing; sequencing was by immunoSEQ multiplex PCR. Counted here are about 260,000 clones, approximately 86% occurring once; the ten biggest clones make up roughly 1.8%. The sequenced sample consisted of peripheral blood. The receptor source for this set is a man aged 25-45 years with active or convalescent COVID-19. The conserved cysteine and the conserved F or W are not part of the CDR3 here.

J gene,V gene,CDR3 protein
TRBJ1-4,TRBV6-5,ASGANEKLF
TRBJ1-2,TRBV7-9,ASSLDQYSGGYT
TRBJ2-7,TRBV15,ATSRDTPGQGLYEQY
TRBJ2-3,TRBV27,ASGRGGPTDTQY
TRBJ2-1,TRBV6-5,ASSSGQTYIYNEQF
TRBJ1-2,TRBV20-1,SANIIDGYT
TRBJ1-1,TRBV19,ASRKTGKPGAF
TRBJ1-1,TRBV30,AWSVQVNTEAF
TRBJ2-3,TRBV5-1,ASRPSYVGQGPLNTQY
TRBJ1-6,TRBV27,ASSLVGDSPLH
TRBJ1-2,TRBV5-1,ASSLGGGLESYGYT
TRBJ2-2,TRBV11-2,ASSSDRVSGELF
TRBJ2-5,TRBV4-3,ASSQNRGRGSETQY
TRBJ1-2,TRBV5-1,ASSLAGTEPLGYT
TRBJ2-3,TRBV9,ASSVVDFPDTQY
TRBJ2-5,TRBV27,ASSLLQGLETQY
TRBJ1-2,TRBV9,ASSAGIDYGYT
TRBJ2-7,TRBV5-1,ASSSGDRGYEQY
TRBJ1-3,TRBV3-1/TRBV3-2,ASSQSVQAGNTIY
TRBJ2-2,TRBV7-8,ASSLAGRELF
TRBJ1-2,TRBV10-3,AISPGQFPYGYT
TRBJ1-5,TRBV2,ASSEEGREGQPQH
TRBJ2-7,TRBV18,ASSPDTSYEQY
TRBJ1-4,TRBV7-9,ASSLEPRVATNEKLF
TRBJ1-4,TRBV7-2,ASSLVGSGEKLF
TRBJ2-7,TRBV9,ASSPQTRNEQY
TRBJ2-3,TRBV9,ASSSGTGGFTDTQY
TRBJ2-5,TRBV18,VSIEGEETQY
TRBJ1-6,TRBV5-1,ASMAGTLNSPLH
TRBJ2-2,TRBV6-2/TRBV6-3,ASSLGQHETANTGELF
TRBJ2-2,TRBV6-1,ASSERRGGPQGANTGELF
TRBJ2-5,TRBV7-9,ASSLESGWEETQY
TRBJ1-2,TRBV7-2,ASSSRQGAVYGYT
TRBJ2-5,TRBV7-7,ASSSGQLQETQY
TRBJ1-5,TRBV5-1,ASSSTQGAQPQH
TRBJ2-3,TRBV24-1,ATRGGAADTQY
TRBJ2-3,TRBV6-6,ASSPGGSGTQY
TRBJ1-2,TRBV4-1,ASSHGAAGNNFGYGYT
TRBJ1-6,TRBV7-2,ASSLESSYNSPLH
TRBJ2-1,TRBV19,ASRKRSSYNEQF
TRBJ2-3,TRBV9,ASSDTSTGGPADTQY
TRBJ2-4,TRBV6-5,ASRDGTGPQNIQY
TRBJ1-2,TRBV9,ASSTRTGATSGYGYT
TRBJ1-2,TRBV14,ASSQDLGGYGYT
TRBJ2-5,TRBV2,ATSGMKAGGRGETQY
TRBJ2-7,TRBV5-6,ASSTTGQGPGSTEQY
TRBJ1-3,TRBV5-6,ASSSLHRETGNTIY
TRBJ1-1,TRBV7-9,AGSRGVEAF
TRBJ2-2,TRBV7-7,ASIEETTGELF
TRBJ1-5,TRBV2,ASTRRKEGKQPQH
TRBJ2-7,TRBV30,AWSAKERMTYEQY
TRBJ2-5,TRBV5-4,ASSVGQQETQY
TRBJ2-2,TRBV7-7,ASSHGRGQAGELF
TRBJ1-1,TRBV2,ASSNQGLRTEAF
TRBJ2-5,TRBV18,ASSPILGSQETQY